Described below is a single T cell receptor beta chain sequence and its context. Antigen: not known. This sample is drawn from a study of identifying expanded T cells in peripheral blood. The study's findings and limits: About 1.2 clones differed between technical replicates, versus approximately 17 and 20 over time. Variance in clone template counts between roughly 2-week samples significantly increased with total template count across all healthy donors.

During the collection period, no donor immune events like infections were recorded. Using immunoSEQ multiplex PCR, the repertoire was profiled, and TCRdb retains in-frame clones only, with some absent. The profile shows under 110,000 clones, approximately 90% of them singletons. Germline V gene lookup returns CDR1 SGHDN and CDR2 FVKESK. Trimming took 1 base from V and 3 from J; bases not matched to a gene: 3. This CDR3 is built from 15 residues. The material sequenced was blood. The clonotype comes from a person aged 18-69 years in good health. The rearrangement joins TRBV14 to TRBJ2-1; TRBD2 agrees at 7 bases. CDR3 loop: CASSQGSGVYNEQFF. DNA of the CDR3: TGTGCCAGCAGCCAAGGCAGCGGGGTCTACAATGAGCAGTTCTTC. The whole variable domain, filled in from reference TRBV14 and TRBJ2-1, reads EAGVTQFPSHSVIEKGQTVTLRCDPISGHDNLYWYRRVMGKEIKFLLHFVKESKQDESGMPNNRFLAERTGGTYSTLKVQPAELEDSGVYFCASSQGSGVYNEQFFGPGTRLTVL.